The sequence of this TCR beta chain was determined in a study of blood T cell repertoires in COVID-19. Study details: Researchers got acute and convalescent COVID-19 samples from the United States, Italy and Spain. Nucleic acid was either cDNA or gDNA, and it came from T cells, B-cell-depleted T cells, or PBMCs.

In the source study's methods: How many nucleated cells were present was estimated from reference gene primer amplification. Sequencing used immunoSEQ multiplex PCR; TCRdb keeps in-frame clones, though not all of them. Clone size and the V and J calls come from that table; the DNA yielded D and trimming. The sample carries roughly 320,000 clones, around nine tenths recorded once. The germline V gene encodes CDR1 SGHAT and CDR2 FQNNGV. V lost 3 bases, J lost 0 bases, and 9 bases lay in between. This CDR3 comprises 15 residues. Seattle researchers signed up patients amid active infection and tracked them longitudinally.

Sequences were obtained from peripheral blood. V and J are TRBV11-2 and TRBJ2-1; a possible D gene is TRBD1 (5 bases). The receptor comes from a woman aged 25 to 45 with COVID-19, enrolled during active disease. Here the CDR3 reads CASSLVTGSYNEQFF. The CDR3 DNA reads as TGTGCCAGCAGCTTGGTAACAGGCTCCTACAATGAGCAGTTCTTC.